The present TCR beta chain was sequenced within a study of T cell repertoires in ileal Crohn's disease. Study-level information: Each sample's TCRB immunosequencing used around 500 nanograms of biopsy DNA. Broader study findings: High-frequency clones were more common in sorted CD8 than CD4 cells. Compared with non-smokers, active smokers at surgery showed more clonal expansions. Clonality above 26.8% at surgery always came with endoscopic recurrence.

Indicated time point: proximal margin of the surgical specimen (macroscopically non-inflamed). V was pared by 5 bases and J by 2 bases, with 16 bases between. The length of the CDR3 is 17 residues. Germline assignment: CDR1 SGHAT and CDR2 FQNNGV. A word on this clone: Its antigen is as yet unknown.

Generated by immunoSEQ multiplex PCR, the TCRdb table keeps only in-frame clones and is missing some. The profile covers thousands of clones, with roughly four fifths appearing a single time and almost 6.5% taken by the ten largest. Source material: ileal tissue. The sequence came from an adult with Crohn's disease. The chain joins TRBV11-2 to TRBJ2-6, with D maybe TRBD1 (6 bases). Written as DNA, the CDR3 is TGTGCCAGCAGCCTATCGGGGACATCCACTGGGGCCAACGTCCTGACTTTC. As protein: CASSLSGTSTGANVLTF.